This T cell receptor beta chain derives from a study of blood T cell repertoires in COVID-19. Study context: Whether acute or convalescent, the COVID-19 samples came from the United States, Italy and Spain.

The method was immunoSEQ multiplex PCR; TCRdb's version includes in-frame clones alone and lacks a portion of them. The table has 130,000 or so clones, roughly 79% seen once. J was trimmed by 4 bases and V by 0 bases; bases with no gene match: 1. Germline V CDR1 and CDR2: LGHDT, YNNKEL (reference sequence). This CDR3 is 16 amino acids long. This clone was seen only once. The gene calls are TRBV3-1 (or the pseudogene TRBV3-2) and TRBJ2-1; TRBD1 matches at 12 bases. What was sequenced was peripheral blood. The origin of this receptor is a human donor in a cohort sampled during active COVID-19. The CDR3 bases are TGTGCCAGCAGCCAAGAGGGACAGGGGGCTTACAATGAGCAGTTCTTC. It codes for CASSQEGQGAYNEQFF.